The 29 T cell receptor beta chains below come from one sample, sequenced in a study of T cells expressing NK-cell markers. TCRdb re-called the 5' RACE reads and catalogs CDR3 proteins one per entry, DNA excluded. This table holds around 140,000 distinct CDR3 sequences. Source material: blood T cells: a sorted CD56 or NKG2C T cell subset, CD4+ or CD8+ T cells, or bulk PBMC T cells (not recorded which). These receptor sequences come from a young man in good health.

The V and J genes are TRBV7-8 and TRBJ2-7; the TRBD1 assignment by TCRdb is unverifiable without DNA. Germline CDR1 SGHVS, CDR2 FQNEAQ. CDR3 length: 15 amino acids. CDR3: CASSLGDANSYEQYF.

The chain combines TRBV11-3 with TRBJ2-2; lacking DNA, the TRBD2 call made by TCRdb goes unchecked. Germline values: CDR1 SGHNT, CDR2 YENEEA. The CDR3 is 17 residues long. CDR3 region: CASSLDATSGFSGELFF. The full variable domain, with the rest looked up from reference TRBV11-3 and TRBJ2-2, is EAGVVQSPRYKIIEKKQPVAFWCNPISGHNTLYWYLQNLGQGPELLIRYENEEAVDDSQLPKDRFSAERLKGVDSTLKIQPAELGDSAVYLCASSLDATSGFSGELFFGEGSRLTVL.

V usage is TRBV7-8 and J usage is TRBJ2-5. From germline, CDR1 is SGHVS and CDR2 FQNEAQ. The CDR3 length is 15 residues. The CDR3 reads CASSLVGSSQETQYF.

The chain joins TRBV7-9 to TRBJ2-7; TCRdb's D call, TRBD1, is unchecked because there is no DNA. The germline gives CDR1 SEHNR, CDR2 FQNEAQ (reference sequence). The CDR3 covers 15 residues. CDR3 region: CASSLAGQGPTRQYF.

CDR3 sequence reads: CSVLHSGEQFF. The chain is built from TRBV29-1 and TRBJ2-1. The V gene's germline CDR1 is SQVTM and CDR2 ANQGSEA. The CDR3 has 11 residues.

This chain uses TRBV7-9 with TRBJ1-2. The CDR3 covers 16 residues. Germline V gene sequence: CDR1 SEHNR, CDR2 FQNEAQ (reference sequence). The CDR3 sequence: CASSLVGRRNNYGYTF.

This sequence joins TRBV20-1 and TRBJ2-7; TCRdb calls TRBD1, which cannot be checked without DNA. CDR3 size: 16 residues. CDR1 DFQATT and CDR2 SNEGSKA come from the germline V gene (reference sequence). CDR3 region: CSARDGGAGVRWEQYF.

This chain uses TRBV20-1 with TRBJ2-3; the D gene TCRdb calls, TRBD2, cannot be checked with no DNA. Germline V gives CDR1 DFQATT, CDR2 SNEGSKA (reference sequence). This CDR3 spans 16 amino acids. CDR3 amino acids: CSARDRGLGPPDTQYF.

CDR3 sequence reads: CASSYSIFPSGSVQETQYF. The chain recombines TRBV6-5 with TRBJ2-5; the TCRdb call, TRBD2, lacks DNA for checking. CDR1 is MNHEY and CDR2 is SVGAGI in the germline V gene. This CDR3 comprises 19 residues.

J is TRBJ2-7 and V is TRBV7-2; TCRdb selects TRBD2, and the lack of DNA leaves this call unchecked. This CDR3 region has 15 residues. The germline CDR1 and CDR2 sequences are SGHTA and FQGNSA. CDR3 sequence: CASSLVTSGAYEQYF.

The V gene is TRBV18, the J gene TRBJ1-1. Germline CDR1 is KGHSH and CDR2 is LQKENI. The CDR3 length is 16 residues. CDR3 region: CASSPGSDPGNTEAFF.

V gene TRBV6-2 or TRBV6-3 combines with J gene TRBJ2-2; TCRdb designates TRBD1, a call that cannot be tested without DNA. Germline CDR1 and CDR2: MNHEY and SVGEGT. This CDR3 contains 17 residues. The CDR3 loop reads CASRDYPGTENTGELFF.

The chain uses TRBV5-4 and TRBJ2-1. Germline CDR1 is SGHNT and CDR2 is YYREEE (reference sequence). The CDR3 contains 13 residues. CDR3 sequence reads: CASRESGVGEQFF.

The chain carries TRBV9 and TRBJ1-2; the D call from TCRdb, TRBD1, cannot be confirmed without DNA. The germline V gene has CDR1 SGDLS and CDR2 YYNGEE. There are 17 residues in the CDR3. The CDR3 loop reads CASSVGGDAGVGYGYTF.

CDR3 protein: CASSSWSDGTYEQYF. J is TRBJ2-7 and V is TRBV5-1. The CDR3 spans 15 residues. The V gene's germline CDR1 is SGHRS and CDR2 YFSETQ.

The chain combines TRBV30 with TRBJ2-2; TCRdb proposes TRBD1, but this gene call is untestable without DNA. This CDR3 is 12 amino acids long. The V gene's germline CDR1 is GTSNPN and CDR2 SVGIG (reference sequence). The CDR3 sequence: CAWSGGGGELFF.

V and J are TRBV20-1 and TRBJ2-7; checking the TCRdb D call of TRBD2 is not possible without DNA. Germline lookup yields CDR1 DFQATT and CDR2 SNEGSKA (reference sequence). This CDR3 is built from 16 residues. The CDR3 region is CSARDLGRDDSYEQYF.

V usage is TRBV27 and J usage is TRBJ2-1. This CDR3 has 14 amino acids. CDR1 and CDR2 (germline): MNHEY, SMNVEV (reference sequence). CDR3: CASSAGDSYNEQFF.

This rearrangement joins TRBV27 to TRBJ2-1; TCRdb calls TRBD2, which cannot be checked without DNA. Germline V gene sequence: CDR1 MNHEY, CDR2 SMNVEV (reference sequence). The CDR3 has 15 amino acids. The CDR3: CASSFQRGAYNEQFF.

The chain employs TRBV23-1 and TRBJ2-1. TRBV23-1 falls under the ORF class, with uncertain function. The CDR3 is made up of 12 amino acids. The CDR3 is CASSQGLWEQFF.

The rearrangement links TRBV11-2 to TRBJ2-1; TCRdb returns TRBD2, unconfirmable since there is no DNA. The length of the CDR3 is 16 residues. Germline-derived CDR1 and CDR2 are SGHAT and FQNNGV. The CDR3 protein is CASSLEVGGRGNEQFF.

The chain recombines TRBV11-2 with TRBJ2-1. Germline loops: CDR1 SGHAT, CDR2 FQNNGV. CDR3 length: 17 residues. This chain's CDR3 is CASSLAAAGDTYNEQFF.

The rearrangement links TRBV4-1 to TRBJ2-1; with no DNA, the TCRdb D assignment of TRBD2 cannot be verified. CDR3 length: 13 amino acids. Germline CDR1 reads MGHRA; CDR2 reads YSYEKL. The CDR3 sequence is CASTSAGYNEQFF.

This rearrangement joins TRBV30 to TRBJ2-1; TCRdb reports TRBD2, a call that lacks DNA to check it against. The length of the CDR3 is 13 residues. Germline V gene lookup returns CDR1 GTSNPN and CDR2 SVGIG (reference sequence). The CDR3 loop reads CARTGLVKDEQFF.

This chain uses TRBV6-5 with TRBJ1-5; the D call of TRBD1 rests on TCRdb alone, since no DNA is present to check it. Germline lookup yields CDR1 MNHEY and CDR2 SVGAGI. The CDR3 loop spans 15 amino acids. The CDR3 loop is CASSTRQGGNQPQHF.

The CDR3 region is CASSQGTSVTGELFF. The chain employs TRBV4-3 and TRBJ2-2; no DNA is available, so the TRBD2 call from TCRdb remains unchecked. CDR1 is LGHNA and CDR2 is YSLEER in the germline V gene. The CDR3 covers 15 residues.

CDR3 region: CASSSTAGVVTDTQYF. V is TRBV27 and J is TRBJ2-3; the TCRdb call, TRBD1, lacks DNA for checking. The CDR3 is 16 residues long. Germline CDR1 MNHEY, CDR2 SMNVEV (reference sequence).

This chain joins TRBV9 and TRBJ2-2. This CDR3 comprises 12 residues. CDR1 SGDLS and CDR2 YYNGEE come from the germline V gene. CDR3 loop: CASSYRSGELFF.

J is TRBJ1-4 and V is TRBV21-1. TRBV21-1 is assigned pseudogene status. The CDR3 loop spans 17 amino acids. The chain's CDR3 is CASSKVPSLRGNEKLFF.